The next 4 T cell receptor beta chains were all read from a single sample in a study of blood T cell repertoires in COVID-19 (dated by TCRdb to the early 2020s). Preparation of the library involved the immunoSEQ multiplex PCR assay. TCRdb provides this immuneACCESS table in a form limited to in-frame rearrangements. Some clones are lacking; in checked studies, under half of them reflect an unresolved V gene, and why the rest are absent is not known. The sample table holds 150,000 to 200,000 clones, of which about 90% were seen once. The ten most abundant clones make up around 4% of the sample. Sequences were obtained from peripheral blood. Source of these receptors: a woman in her seventies with acute or convalescent COVID-19.

This chain links TRBV28 with TRBJ2-7, with 11 bases fitting TRBD2. CDR1 is MDHEN, CDR2 SYDVKM, per germline. V lost 4 bases and J lost 7; bases outside the gene matches: 18. There are 18 residues in the CDR3. The CDR3 coding sequence is TGTGCCAGCAGTTCCAGCAGGGGGCCGGGACTAGCGGTACGGGAGCAGTACTTC. Translating it yields CASSSSRGPGLAVREQYF.

V usage is TRBV6-5 and J usage is TRBJ2-2, with 7 bases lining up with TRBD2. V gave up 4 bases and J gave up 4 bases; unmatched junction bases: 6. This CDR3 has 15 residues. Germline V gene sequence: CDR1 MNHEY, CDR2 SVGAGI. The CDR3 region is CASSSPSGGTGELFF. In DNA, the CDR3 is TGTGCCAGCAGTTCACCGTCGGGGGGCACCGGGGAGCTGTTTTTT.

This clone has just a few counts. The chain recombines TRBV30 with TRBJ1-3; 9 bases match TRBD1. Germline trimming cut 1 base from V and 3 bases from J; bases unmatched to any gene: 7. CDR1 and CDR2 from the germline V gene are GTSNPN and SVGIG (reference sequence). CDR3 size: 16 residues. The CDR3 spells CAWSAIDRGIGNTIYF. In DNA form, the CDR3 reads TGTGCCTGGAGTGCAATAGACAGGGGGATTGGAAACACCATATATTTT.

V gene TRBV7-2 combines with J gene TRBJ2-7; possible D gene TRBD1, 5 bases. The V end lost 1 base, the J end lost 3 bases, and 13 bases lay between the germline ends. Germline V lookup: CDR1 SGHTA, CDR2 FQGNSA. The length of the CDR3 is 15 residues. The CDR3: CASSLGQGPGYEQYF. Here the CDR3 DNA reads TGTGCCAGCAGCTTAGGCCAGGGCCCGGGCTACGAGCAGTACTTC. Full variable domain (remainder filled in from reference TRBV7-2 and TRBJ2-7): GAGVSQSPSNKVTEKGKDVELRCDPISGHTALYWYRQSLGQGLEFLIYFQGNSAPDKSGLPSDRFSAERTGGSVSTLTIQRTQQEDSAVYLCASSLGQGPGYEQYFGPGTRLTVT.